The next 4 T cell receptor beta chains were all read from a single sample in a study of shared T cell receptors in the human thymus. Using immunoSEQ multiplex PCR, the repertoire was profiled, and TCRdb retains in-frame clones only, with some absent. The table has roughly 710,000 clones, 70% to 90% seen once. The same specimen was also included in a second study, on human thymus T cells.

Sequenced sample: thymocytes. These receptors all stem from a girl in the first two years of life with a congenital heart defect.

The chain is built from TRBV9 and TRBJ2-3, with 7 bases aligning to TRBD2. With V trimmed by 0 bases and J by 1 base, 5 bases remained unmatched. CDR3 length equals 16 residues. The germline gives CDR1 SGDLS, CDR2 YYNGEE. The CDR3 loop reads CASSVVGGSGTDTQYF. The CDR3 nucleotides are TGTGCCAGCAGCGTAGTCGGGGGGAGCGGCACAGATACGCAGTATTTT.

The chain joins TRBV6-6 to TRBJ2-3; D possibly corresponds to TRBD1 (6 bases). This CDR3 comprises 14 residues. Trimming cost V 10 bases and J 2 bases, with 16 bases left between them. Germline CDR1 is MNHNY and CDR2 is SVGAGI (reference sequence). The CDR3 coding sequence is TGTGCCACCGTACAGGGACCTTTCACAGATACGCAGTATTTT. Its translation: CATVQGPFTDTQYF.

This chain connects TRBV6-6 to TRBJ1-2; 7 nucleotides align to TRBD1. V shed 5 bases, J shed 5 bases, and the junction held 8 bases outside the gene matches. Germline values: CDR1 MNHNY, CDR2 SVGAGI (reference sequence). This CDR3 spans 14 amino acids. DNA of the CDR3: TGTGCCAGCAGTGGACAGGCTGGCATATATGGCTACACCTTC. Translation gives CASSGQAGIYGYTF.

The J gene is TRBJ2-7, the V gene TRBV5-1; 8 positions agree with TRBD2. CDR1 and CDR2 from the germline V gene are SGHRS and YFSETQ. This CDR3 contains 14 residues. With V trimmed by 2 bases and J by 7 bases, 8 bases remained unmatched. DNA of the CDR3: TGCGCCAGCAGCTTAGACGGAAGCGGGGGAGAGCAGTACTTC. It encodes CASSLDGSGGEQYF.